Below, 32 T cell receptor beta chains from the same sample are listed, as sequenced in a study of T cell repertoires in cytomegalovirus infection. TCRdb ran MiXCR on the reads and lists one entry per CDR3 protein. This table has almost 550,000 distinct CDR3 sequences, 16% appearing once. The sample was CD8+ T cells from PBMCs. The receptor source for this set is a human donor in good health (CMV status not recorded). Some clones in this sample may be carry-over from other donors' samples.

Note on this clonotype: A much larger clone lies one base from this, so it may be a read error. Here the CDR3 reads CATRGVGTEAFF. The CDR3 region has the DNA TGTGCCACAAGGGGAGTCGGGACTGAAGCTTTCTTT. The V gene is TRBV11-2, the J gene TRBJ1-1, with a tentative D call TRBD1 (5 bases). Germline V lookup: CDR1 SGHAT, CDR2 FQNNGV. The CDR3 has 12 amino acids. V was shortened by 10 bases and J by 5 bases, with 14 bases between the two germline ends.

This clonotype has only a few counts. V usage is TRBV19 and J usage is TRBJ2-5, with TRBD2 matching 13 bases. Germline trimming cut 1 base from V and 5 bases from J; bases unmatched to any gene: 10. The CDR3 covers 18 residues. Germline CDR1 is LNHDA and CDR2 is SQIVND (reference sequence). This CDR3 reads CASSIGAMTSGRRETQYF. As DNA, the CDR3 is TGTGCCAGTAGTATAGGGGCCATGACTAGCGGGAGGAGGGAGACCCAGTACTTC.

The V and J genes are TRBV5-4 and TRBJ1-1, with a possible D match to TRBD1 (5 bases). The CDR3 runs to 15 residues. Looked up from germline, CDR1 is SGHNT and CDR2 is YYREEE (reference sequence). V shed 4 bases and J shed 1 base, with 14 bases lying between them. The CDR3 sequence: CASSMAGTANTEAFF. CDR3 DNA: TGTGCCAGCAGCATGGCGGGGACGGCGAACACTGAAGCTTTCTTT. The full variable domain, its missing parts supplied by reference TRBV5-4 and TRBJ1-1, is ETGVTQSPTHLIKTRGQQVTLRCSSQSGHNTVSWYQQALGQGPQFIFQYYREEENGRGNFPPRFSGLQFPNYSSELNVNALELDDSALYLCASSMAGTANTEAFFGQGTRLTVV.

This clonotype was recorded many times. The chain joins TRBV14 to TRBJ2-1; weak D call: TRBD2 (6 bases). Trimming shortened V by 4 bases and J by 6 bases, and 19 bases separated the two germline ends. The length of the CDR3 is 16 residues. CDR1 and CDR2 from the germline V gene are SGHDN and FVKESK. CDR3 loop: CASSPTYQLGGNEQFF. In DNA, the CDR3 is TGTGCCAGCAGCCCCACCTACCAGCTGGGGGGCAATGAGCAGTTCTTC.

The table lists this clonotype with many counts. This chain uses TRBV12-5 with TRBJ1-1; D remains unclear. Trimming left V 9 bases short and J 1 base short, with 9 bases between. Germline CDR1 and CDR2: LGHNT and FRNRAP. The CDR3 is 12 amino acids. CDR3 loop: CASWGGNTEAFF. CDR3 DNA sequence: TGTGCTAGCTGGGGTGGGAACACTGAAGCTTTCTTT.

V gene TRBV5-6 combines with J gene TRBJ1-5; D is unresolved. V was pared by 1 base and J by 3 bases, with 8 bases between. The length of the CDR3 is 14 residues. Germline CDR1 and CDR2: SGHDT and YYEEEE. The CDR3 nucleotides are TGTGCCAGCAGCTTGCGGGCACTCAATCAGCCCCAGCATTTT. Its protein is CASSLRALNQPQHF.

V and J are TRBV9 and TRBJ2-1, with 9 bases identical to TRBD2. The germline V gene has CDR1 SGDLS and CDR2 YYNGEE. V lost 2 bases, J lost 9 bases, and 18 bases stayed unmatched. The CDR3 runs 18 residues. For the CDR3, the DNA is TGTGCCAGCAGCGTTAGCGGGGGACCTCTGGGGCGGGGCGGTGAGCAGTTCTTC. It is translated as CASSVSGGPLGRGGEQFF.

The genes are TRBV27 and TRBJ2-1, with a weak D call TRBD2 (6 bases). Per germline, CDR1 MNHEY and CDR2 SMNVEV (reference sequence). The CDR3 sequence is 15 residues long. The ends were cut back, 3 bases at V and 0 bases at J, with 9 bases in the middle. CDR3 loop: CASSFLADSYNEQFF. DNA of the CDR3: TGTGCCAGCAGTTTTTTAGCGGACTCCTACAATGAGCAGTTCTTC.

This clonotype was recorded a few times. The chain couples TRBV13 to TRBJ1-5, with D unclear. V shed 4 bases and J shed 1 base, with 11 bases lying between them. CDR3 length: 15 amino acids. Germline CDR1 PRHDT, CDR2 FYEKMQ (reference sequence). The CDR3 here is CASSSGRESNQPQHF. In DNA, the CDR3 is TGTGCCAGCAGCTCCGGACGGGAAAGCAATCAGCCCCAGCATTTT.

This clonotype was seen at least ten times. The chain employs TRBV7-2 and TRBJ2-3, with D possibly TRBD2 on 5 matching bases. The CDR3 contains 14 residues. The V gene lost 2 bases and the J gene lost 5 bases, with 11 bases spanning the gap. CDR1 is SGHTA and CDR2 is FQGNSA in the germline V gene. CDR3 DNA sequence: TGTGCCAGCAGCTTAAAGCCGAGGGTAGATACGCAGTATTTT. Its protein is CASSLKPRVDTQYF.

The V call is TRBV19, the J call TRBJ1-5; 8 bases map to TRBD1. Germline CDR1 LNHDA, CDR2 SQIVND (reference sequence). The CDR3 totals 15 residues. Trimming at V came to 5 bases and at J to 7 bases, leaving 10 bases not matched to a gene. CDR3 amino acids: CASSARQGYNQPQHF. CDR3 sequence (DNA): TGTGCCAGTAGTGCTCGACAGGGGTATAACCAGCCCCAGCATTTT.

Many counts were recorded for this clonotype. The chain uses TRBV10-3 and TRBJ2-1; 10 nucleotides agree with TRBD2. The length of the CDR3 is 19 residues. The germline CDR1 and CDR2 sequences are ENHRY and SYGVKD. The junction had 12 bases not matched to a gene; V was cut back by 4 bases and J by 0 bases. The CDR3: CAISGGRVAGGFSYNEQFF. The CDR3 bases are TGTGCCATCAGTGGGGGTAGGGTAGCGGGGGGTTTCTCCTACAATGAGCAGTTCTTC.

In DNA, the CDR3 is TGCAGCGTTGAAGAGGGGGACAGGGGCCATGGCTACACCTTC. Protein sequence: CSVEEGDRGHGYTF. This rearrangement joins TRBV29-1 to TRBJ1-2; 10 nucleotides line up with TRBD1. The trim removed 0 bases at V and 6 bases at J, leaving 4 bases unmatched. The CDR3 contains 14 residues. Looked up from germline, CDR1 is SQVTM and CDR2 is ANQGSEA.

Regarding this clonotype: This may be a read error: a much more frequent sequence differs by one nucleotide. The chain recombines TRBV19 with TRBJ1-5, with 11 nucleotides matching TRBD1. CDR1 and CDR2 (germline): LNHDA, SQIVND (reference sequence). The CDR3 sequence is 18 residues long. CDR3 loop: CASSSNPGTGGYNLPQHF. CDR3 bases: TGTGCCAGTAGTTCCAATCCGGGGACAGGGGGATACAATCTGCCCCAGCATTTT.

This clonotype appeared a few times. The rearrangement uses TRBV27 and TRBJ1-2; 8 bases align to TRBD1. This CDR3 is 15 amino acids long. Germline lookup yields CDR1 MNHEY and CDR2 SMNVEV (reference sequence). V dropped 0 bases and J dropped 6; count of bases not matched to a gene: 6. In DNA form, the CDR3 reads TGTGCCAGCAGTTTATCGAGGCAGGGGGCGGATGGCTACACCTTC. Protein: CASSLSRQGADGYTF.

The chain joins TRBV6-1 to TRBJ2-3; perhaps TRBD2 as D (5 bases). The CDR3 covers 11 residues. Between the trimmed V and J ends, which lost 7 bases and 7 bases, there was a span of 9 bases. Germline V gene data show CDR1 as MNHNS and CDR2 as SASEGT. CDR3 protein: CASTSGNTQYF. The CDR3 coding sequence is TGTGCCAGCACCTCGGGGAATACGCAGTATTTT.

This clonotype was counted a few times. The chain links TRBV15 to TRBJ1-2; D is possibly TRBD1 (5 bases). The CDR3 sequence is 15 residues long. The germline V gene has CDR1 LNHNV and CDR2 YYDKDF (reference sequence). V was cut by 6 bases and J by 5 bases, with 19 bases left in between. The CDR3 sequence: CATRGRTEGEYGYTF. As DNA, the CDR3 is TGTGCCACCAGGGGACGGACCGAGGGCGAGTATGGCTACACCTTC.

This chain links TRBV28 with TRBJ2-7, with D possibly matching TRBD1 (6 bases). CDR1 MDHEN and CDR2 SYDVKM come from the germline V gene. There are 15 residues in the CDR3. V was pared by 3 bases and J by 0 bases, with 12 bases between. DNA for the CDR3: TGTGCCAGCAGTTTCCCAGCAGGGGTCTCCTACGAGCAGTACTTC. This gives the protein CASSFPAGVSYEQYF.

This clonotype was seen ten or more times. The rearrangement links TRBV6-5 to TRBJ2-7; maybe TRBD1 (6 bases). Germline V gives CDR1 MNHEY, CDR2 SVGAGI. The V and J ends lost 0 bases and 0 bases respectively, with 12 bases between them. CDR3 size: 16 residues. For the CDR3, the DNA is TGTGCCAGCAGTTACTCGTCAGGGGCCCGCTCCTACGAGCAGTACTTC. It encodes CASSYSSGARSYEQYF.

This clonotype was seen a handful of times. This sequence joins TRBV9 and TRBJ1-1; tentatively, D is TRBD1 (5 bases). There are 15 residues in the CDR3. Trimming left V 4 bases short and J 3 bases short, with 16 bases between. Germline CDR1 and CDR2: SGDLS and YYNGEE. CDR3 DNA: TGTGCCAGCAGCCCAGGACGGGGCCCATACACTGAAGCTTTCTTT. Protein sequence: CASSPGRGPYTEAFF.

This clonotype has only a few counts. The chain carries TRBV28 and TRBJ2-7, with 7 bases lining up with TRBD2. J gave up 4 bases and V 7 bases, and 10 bases lay outside the gene matches. This CDR3 has 14 amino acids. CDR1 is MDHEN and CDR2 is SYDVKM in the germline V gene. CDR3 coding DNA: TGTGCCAGCAAGGGCGTCGGCGGGAGTTACGAGCAGTACTTC. It yields the protein CASKGVGGSYEQYF.

This clonotype was seen many times. The V gene is TRBV4-1, the J gene TRBJ2-7; TRBD1 matches 7 bases. The V segment lost 0 bases and the J segment 0 bases; nucleotides outside the gene matches: 8. The CDR3 spans 17 residues. From germline, CDR1 is MGHRA and CDR2 YSYEKL. This chain's CDR3 is CASSQDSRGRLSYEQYF. The CDR3 DNA reads as TGCGCCAGCAGCCAAGATTCCAGGGGGAGACTCTCCTACGAGCAGTACTTC.

This clonotype was found many times. The CDR3 sequence: CASSLAGAGGETQYF. For the CDR3, the DNA is TGTGCCAGCAGCTTAGCGGGGGCGGGGGGAGAGACCCAGTACTTC. The rearrangement joins TRBV7-2 to TRBJ2-5, with 8 bases lining up with TRBD2. The CDR3 consists of 15 residues. Germline values: CDR1 SGHTA, CDR2 FQGNSA. Trimming cost V 0 bases and J 4 bases; bases outside gene matches: 4.

The table lists this clonotype with many counts. V gene TRBV11-2 combines with J gene TRBJ1-5; tentatively, D is TRBD1 (6 bases). CDR1 is SGHAT and CDR2 is FQNNGV in the germline V gene. The CDR3 loop spans 14 amino acids. Trimming removed 1 base at V and 6 bases at J, with 10 bases between. The CDR3 DNA reads TGTGCCAGCAGCTTAGGGGGGCCAGGTCAGCCCCAGCATTTT. Translated: CASSLGGPGQPQHF.

As for this clonotype: This sequence may be a read error, since a much larger clone differs from it by one base. It is likely a read error, because the conserved phenylalanine at the end of the CDR3 is missing. The chain has TRBV6-1 and TRBJ2-1, with 8 positions matching TRBD2. Germline assignment: CDR1 MNHNS and CDR2 SASEGT. The CDR3 loop spans 17 amino acids. Trimming at V came to 6 bases and at J to 4 bases, leaving 14 bases not matched to a gene. CDR3 residues: CASSSIAGGRTYNEQFL. The CDR3 DNA follows: TGTGCCAGCAGCTCCATCGCGGGGGGTCGGACTTACAATGAGCAGTTCTTA.

This clonotype was counted at least ten times. The chain carries TRBV7-8 and TRBJ2-3; tentatively, D is TRBD2 (5 bases). CDR3 length: 14 amino acids. The germline V gene encodes CDR1 SGHVS and CDR2 FQNEAQ. The V end lost 3 bases, the J end lost 0 bases, and 7 bases lay between the germline ends. CDR3: CASSLTISTDTQYF. The CDR3 bases are TGTGCCAGCAGCTTGACTATTAGCACAGATACGCAGTATTTT.

The table lists this clonotype with a few counts. This sequence joins TRBV5-1 and TRBJ2-5; maybe TRBD1 (6 bases). Trimming took off 1 base at V and 5 bases at J, with 12 bases between the two ends. The CDR3 runs 14 residues. Germline V CDR1 and CDR2: SGHRS, YFSETQ. In DNA form, the CDR3 reads TGCGCCAGCAGCTTGAAACAGGGTATGGAGACCCAGTACTTC. Translating it yields CASSLKQGMETQYF.

The rearrangement links TRBV27 to TRBJ1-5, with unresolved D. The CDR3 is made up of 13 amino acids. In germline, CDR1 is MNHEY, CDR2 SMNVEV (reference sequence). The germline V and J ends were trimmed by 6 bases and 5 bases, with 11 bases remaining between them. CDR3 in DNA: TGTGCCAGCAGCCGATATGTGGATCAGCCCCAGCATTTT. It is translated as CASSRYVDQPQHF.

This clonotype was observed a handful of times. This chain connects TRBV19 to TRBJ2-2, with D uncertain. This CDR3 comprises 12 residues. Germline assignment: CDR1 LNHDA and CDR2 SQIVND (reference sequence). Trimming cost V 3 bases and J 6 bases, with 5 bases left between them. CDR3 sequence reads: CASSMKAGELFF. The CDR3 coding sequence is TGTGCCAGTAGTATGAAGGCCGGGGAGCTGTTTTTT.

The V call is TRBV5-1, the J call TRBJ2-1; D call uncertain. The CDR3 loop spans 15 amino acids. Deletions cut 4 bases from V and 0 bases from J, with 11 bases between. The germline CDR1 and CDR2 sequences are SGHRS and YFSETQ. The CDR3 DNA sequence: TGCGCCAGCAGCGTGGTAGGATTCTCCTACAATGAGCAGTTCTTC. It codes for CASSVVGFSYNEQFF.

The chain carries TRBV4-2 and TRBJ1-2; D is perhaps TRBD1 (5 bases). The CDR3 sequence is 16 residues long. The germline CDR1 and CDR2 sequences are LGHNA and YNFKEQ. Trimming left V 0 bases short and J 5 bases short, with 16 bases between. The CDR3 sequence: CASSQDRDGGRYGYTF. CDR3 sequence (DNA): TGTGCCAGCAGCCAAGATCGGGACGGCGGGAGGTATGGCTACACCTTC.

This clonotype was picked up many times. The chain links TRBV7-6 to TRBJ2-4, with 10 nucleotides matching TRBD2. CDR3 size: 17 residues. Germline V lookup: CDR1 SGHVS, CDR2 FNYEAQ. The trim removed 5 bases at V and 0 bases at J, leaving 7 bases unmatched. The CDR3 DNA is TGTGCCAGCAGCCCCGCCGGACTAGCGGCAGCCAAAAACATTCAGTACTTC. Its protein is CASSPAGLAAAKNIQYF.